What follows is one T cell receptor beta chain and its context. As yet, its antigen is unknown. These data belong to a study of T-cell memory formation after mild COVID-19. Study results and caveats: Later expanders leaned CD4+, whereas day 15 to 85 contracting clones were balanced CD4/CD8.

Germline-derived CDR1 and CDR2 are MNHNS and SASEGT. Trimming took off 0 bases at V and 4 bases at J, with 5 bases between the two ends. This CDR3 has 13 residues. From the 5' RACE reads, TCRdb called clonotypes with MiXCR, one entry per CDR3 protein. This sample has roughly 200,000 distinct CDR3 sequences, with over 9.5% found just once. The sample was PBMCs or a T cell subset sorted from them (not recorded which). The rearrangement links TRBV6-1 to TRBJ2-3, with D perhaps TRBD1 (5 bases). The TCR comes from a man younger than 35 who had mild COVID-19 (a few samples of this study predate the infection). Cell type and time point are not known. CDR3 amino acids: CASSEAGPDTQYF. CDR3 DNA: TGTGCCAGCAGTGAAGCGGGGCCAGATACGCAGTATTTT.